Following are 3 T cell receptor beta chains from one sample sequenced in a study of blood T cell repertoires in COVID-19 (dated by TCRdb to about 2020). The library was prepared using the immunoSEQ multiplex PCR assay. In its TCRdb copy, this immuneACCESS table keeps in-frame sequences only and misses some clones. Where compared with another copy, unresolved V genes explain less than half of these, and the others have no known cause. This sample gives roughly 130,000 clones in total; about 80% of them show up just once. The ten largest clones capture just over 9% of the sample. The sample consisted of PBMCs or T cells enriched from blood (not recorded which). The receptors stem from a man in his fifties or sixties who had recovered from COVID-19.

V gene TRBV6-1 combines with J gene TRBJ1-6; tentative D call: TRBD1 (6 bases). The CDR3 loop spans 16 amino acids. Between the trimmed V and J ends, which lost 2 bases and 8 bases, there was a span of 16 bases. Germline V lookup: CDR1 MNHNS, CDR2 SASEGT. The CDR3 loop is CASSELSTGRYSPLHF. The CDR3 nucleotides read TGTGCCAGCAGTGAACTCTCGACAGGAAGGTATTCACCCCTCCACTTT.

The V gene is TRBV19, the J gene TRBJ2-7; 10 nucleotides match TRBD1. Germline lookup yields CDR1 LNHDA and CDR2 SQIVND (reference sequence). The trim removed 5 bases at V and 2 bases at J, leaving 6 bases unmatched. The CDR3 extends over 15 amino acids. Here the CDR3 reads CASSARDRGPYEQYF. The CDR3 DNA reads TGTGCCAGTAGTGCCCGGGACAGGGGACCCTACGAGCAGTACTTC.

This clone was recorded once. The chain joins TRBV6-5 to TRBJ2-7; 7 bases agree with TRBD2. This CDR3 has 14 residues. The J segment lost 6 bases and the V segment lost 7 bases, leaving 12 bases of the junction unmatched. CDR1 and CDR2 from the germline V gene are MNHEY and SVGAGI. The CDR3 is CASKRLAPSGEQYF. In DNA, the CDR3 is TGTGCCAGCAAGAGACTAGCACCGTCGGGCGAGCAGTACTTC.